This T cell receptor beta chain was sequenced for a study of T cell responses to AZD1222 COVID-19 vaccine. For this clone: What it recognizes is unknown.

Trimming cost V 10 bases and J 6 bases; bases outside gene matches: 13. The CDR3 has 15 amino acids. Germline assignment: CDR1 LNHDA and CDR2 SQIVND (reference sequence). Some clones are missing from TCRdb's copy, which holds only in-frame ones; the method was immunoSEQ multiplex PCR. The sample shows some 170,000 clones, approximately 91% of them seen only once. Study-level results: None of the repertoires were sampled until the peak T cell response had passed.

Sequences were derived from peripheral blood, sampled on day 0 of AZD1222 vaccination. This sequence was found in an adult in good health. This chain connects TRBV19 to TRBJ2-2, with 8 nucleotides matching TRBD2. CDR3 amino acids: CATRTSRVFPGELFF. In DNA, the CDR3 is TGTGCCACCCGGACTAGCCGTGTTTTCCCCGGGGAGCTGTTTTTT.